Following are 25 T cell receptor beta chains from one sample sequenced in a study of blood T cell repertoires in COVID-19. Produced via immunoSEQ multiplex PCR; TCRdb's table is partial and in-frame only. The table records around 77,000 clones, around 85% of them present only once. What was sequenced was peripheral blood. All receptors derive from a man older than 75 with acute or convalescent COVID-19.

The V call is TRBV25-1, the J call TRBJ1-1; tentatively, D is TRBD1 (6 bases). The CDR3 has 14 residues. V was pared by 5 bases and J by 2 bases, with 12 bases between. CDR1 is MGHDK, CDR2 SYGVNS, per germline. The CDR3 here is CASSMGTLNTEAFF. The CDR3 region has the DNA TGTGCCAGCAGTATGGGGACACTTAACACTGAAGCTTTCTTT.

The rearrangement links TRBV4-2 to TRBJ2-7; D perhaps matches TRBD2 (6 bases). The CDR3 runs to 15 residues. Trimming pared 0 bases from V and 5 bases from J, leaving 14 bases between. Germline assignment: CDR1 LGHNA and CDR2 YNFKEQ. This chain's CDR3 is CASSQEREALHEQYF. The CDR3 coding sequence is TGTGCCAGCAGCCAAGAAAGGGAGGCGCTCCACGAGCAGTACTTC.

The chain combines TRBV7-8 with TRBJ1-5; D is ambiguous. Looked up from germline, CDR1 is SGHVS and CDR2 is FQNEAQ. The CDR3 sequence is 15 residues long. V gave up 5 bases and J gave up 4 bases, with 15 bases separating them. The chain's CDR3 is CASSRVVNRNQPQHF. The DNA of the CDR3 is TGTGCCAGCAGCCGGGTGGTGAACAGAAATCAGCCCCAGCATTTT.

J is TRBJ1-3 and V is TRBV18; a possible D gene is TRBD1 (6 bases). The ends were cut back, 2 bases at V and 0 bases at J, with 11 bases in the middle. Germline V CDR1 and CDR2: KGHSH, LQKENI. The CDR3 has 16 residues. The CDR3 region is CASSPLQGNSGNTIYF. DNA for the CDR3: TGTGCCAGCTCACCATTACAGGGAAACTCTGGAAACACCATATATTTT. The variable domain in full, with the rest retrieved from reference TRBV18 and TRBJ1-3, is NAGVMQNPRHLVRRRGQEARLRCSPMKGHSHVYWYRQLPEEGLKFMVYLQKENIIDESGMPKERFSAEFPKEGPSILRIQQVVRGDSAAYFCASSPLQGNSGNTIYFGEGSWLTVV.

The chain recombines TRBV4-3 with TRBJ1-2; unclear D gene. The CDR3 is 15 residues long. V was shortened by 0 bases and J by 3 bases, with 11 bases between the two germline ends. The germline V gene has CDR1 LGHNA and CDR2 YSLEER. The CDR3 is CASSQDRDLDYGYTF. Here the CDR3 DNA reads TGCGCCAGCAGCCAAGATCGGGATCTCGACTATGGCTACACCTTC.

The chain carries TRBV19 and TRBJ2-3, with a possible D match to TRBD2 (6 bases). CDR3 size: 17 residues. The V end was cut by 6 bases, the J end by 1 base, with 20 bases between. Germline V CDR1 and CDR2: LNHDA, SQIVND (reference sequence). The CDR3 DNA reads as TGTGCCAGTAGAAAGGGAGGACAACAACCTCGCACAGATACGCAGTATTTT. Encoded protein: CASRKGGQQPRTDTQYF.

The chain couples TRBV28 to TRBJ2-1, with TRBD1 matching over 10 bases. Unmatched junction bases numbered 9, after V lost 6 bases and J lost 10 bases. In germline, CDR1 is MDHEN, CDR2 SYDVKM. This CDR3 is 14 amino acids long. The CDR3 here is CASSGTGVSLEQFF. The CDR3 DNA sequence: TGTGCCAGCAGCGGGACAGGGGTCTCTCTAGAGCAGTTCTTC.

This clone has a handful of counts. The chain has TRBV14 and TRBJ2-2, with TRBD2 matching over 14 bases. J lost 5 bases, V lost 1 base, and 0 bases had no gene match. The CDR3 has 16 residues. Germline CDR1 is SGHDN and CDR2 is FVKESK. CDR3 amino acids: CASSQGTSGRTGELFF. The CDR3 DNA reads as TGTGCCAGCAGCCAAGGGACTAGCGGGAGGACCGGGGAGCTGTTTTTT.

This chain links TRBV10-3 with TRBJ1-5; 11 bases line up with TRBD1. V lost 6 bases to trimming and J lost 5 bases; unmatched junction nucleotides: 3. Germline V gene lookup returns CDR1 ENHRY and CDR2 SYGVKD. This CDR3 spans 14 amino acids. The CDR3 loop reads CAISPGQGDQPQHF. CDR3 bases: TGTGCCATCAGCCCGGGACAGGGGGATCAGCCCCAGCATTTT.

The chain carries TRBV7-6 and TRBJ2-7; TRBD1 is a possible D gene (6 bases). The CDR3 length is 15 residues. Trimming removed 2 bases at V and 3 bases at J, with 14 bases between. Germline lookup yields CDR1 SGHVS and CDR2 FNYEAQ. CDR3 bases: TGTGCCAGCAGCTTATTGACAGGCGCCATCTACGAGCAGTACTTC. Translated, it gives CASSLLTGAIYEQYF.

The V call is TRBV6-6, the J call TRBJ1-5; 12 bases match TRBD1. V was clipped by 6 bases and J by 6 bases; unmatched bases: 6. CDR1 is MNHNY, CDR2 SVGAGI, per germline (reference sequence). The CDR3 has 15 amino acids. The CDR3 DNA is TGTGCCAGCAGGCCTCCGGGACAGGGGGCTCAGCCCCAGCATTTT. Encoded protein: CASRPPGQGAQPQHF.

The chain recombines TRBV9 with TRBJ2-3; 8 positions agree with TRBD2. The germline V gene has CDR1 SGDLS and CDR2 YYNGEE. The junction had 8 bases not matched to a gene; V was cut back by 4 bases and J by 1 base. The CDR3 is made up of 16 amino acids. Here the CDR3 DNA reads TGTGCCAGCAGCTCTGGGGTCGGGGGGGGCACAGATACGCAGTATTTT. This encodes CASSSGVGGGTDTQYF.

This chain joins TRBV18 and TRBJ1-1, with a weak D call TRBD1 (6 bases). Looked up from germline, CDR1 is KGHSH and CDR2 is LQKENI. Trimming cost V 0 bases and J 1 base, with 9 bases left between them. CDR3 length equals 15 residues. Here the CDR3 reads CASSPPGTWNTEAFF. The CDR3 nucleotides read TGTGCCAGCTCACCACCCGGGACATGGAACACTGAAGCTTTCTTT.

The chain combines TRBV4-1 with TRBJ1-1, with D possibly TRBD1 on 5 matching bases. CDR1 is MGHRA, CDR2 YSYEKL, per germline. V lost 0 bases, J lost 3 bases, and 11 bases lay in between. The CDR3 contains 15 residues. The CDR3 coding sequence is TGCGCCAGCAGCCAAGATGGGCAGGGTTACACTGAAGCTTTCTTT. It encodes CASSQDGQGYTEAFF.

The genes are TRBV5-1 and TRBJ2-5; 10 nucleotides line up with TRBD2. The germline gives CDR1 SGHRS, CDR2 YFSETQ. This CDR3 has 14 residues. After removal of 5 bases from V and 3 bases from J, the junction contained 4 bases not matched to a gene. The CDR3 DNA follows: TGCGCCAGCAGTCTAGCGGGGGTCAAAGAGACCCAGTACTTC. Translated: CASSLAGVKETQYF.

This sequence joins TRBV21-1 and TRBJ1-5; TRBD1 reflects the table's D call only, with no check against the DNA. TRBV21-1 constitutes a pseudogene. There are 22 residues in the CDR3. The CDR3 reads CASSTLPDPGQAILYSNQPQHF. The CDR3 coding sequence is TGTGCCAGCAGCACCCTGCCAGACCCGGGACAGGCCATTCTTTATAGCAATCAGCCCCAGCATTTT.

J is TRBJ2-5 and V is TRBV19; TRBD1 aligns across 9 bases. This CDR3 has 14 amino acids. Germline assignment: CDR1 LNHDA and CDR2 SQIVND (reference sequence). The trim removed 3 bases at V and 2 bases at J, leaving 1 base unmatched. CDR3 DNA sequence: TGTGCCAGTAGTATTGACAGGGGGCAAGAGACCCAGTACTTC. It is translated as CASSIDRGQETQYF.

The CDR3, as DNA: TGTGCCAGCAGCTTGCCTGGGCTCACTAGCACAGATACGCAGTATTTT. As protein: CASSLPGLTSTDTQYF. The gene calls are TRBV5-4 and TRBJ2-3; no clear D gene. Germline loops: CDR1 SGHNT, CDR2 YYREEE (reference sequence). CDR3 length: 16 amino acids. Trimming removed 1 base from V and 0 bases from J, with 12 bases in between.

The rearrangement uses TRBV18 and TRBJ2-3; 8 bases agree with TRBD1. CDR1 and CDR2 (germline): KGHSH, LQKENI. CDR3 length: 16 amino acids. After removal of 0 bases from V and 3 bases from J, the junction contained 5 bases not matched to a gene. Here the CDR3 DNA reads TGTGCCAGCTCACCACCGGCCCAGGGGGCGACAGATACGCAGTATTTT. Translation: CASSPPAQGATDTQYF.

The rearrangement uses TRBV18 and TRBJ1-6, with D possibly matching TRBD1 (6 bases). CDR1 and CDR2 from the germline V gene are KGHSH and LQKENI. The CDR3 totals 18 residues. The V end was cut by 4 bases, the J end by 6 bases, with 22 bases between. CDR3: CASSLVSGQRIGNSPLHF. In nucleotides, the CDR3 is TGTGCCAGCTCACTCGTTTCTGGACAGAGAATAGGTAATTCACCCCTCCACTTT.

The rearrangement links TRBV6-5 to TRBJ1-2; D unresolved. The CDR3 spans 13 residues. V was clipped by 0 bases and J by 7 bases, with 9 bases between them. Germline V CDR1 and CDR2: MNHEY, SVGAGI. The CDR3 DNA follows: TGTGCCAGCAGTTACTCGGGAGGGTCTGGCTACACCTTC. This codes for CASSYSGGSGYTF.

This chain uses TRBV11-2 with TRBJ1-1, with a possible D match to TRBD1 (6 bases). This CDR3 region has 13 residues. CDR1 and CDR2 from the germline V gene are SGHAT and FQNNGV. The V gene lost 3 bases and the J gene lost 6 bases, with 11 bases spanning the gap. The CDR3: CASSFNRDAEAFF. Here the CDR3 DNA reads TGTGCCAGCAGCTTTAACAGGGACGCTGAAGCTTTCTTT.

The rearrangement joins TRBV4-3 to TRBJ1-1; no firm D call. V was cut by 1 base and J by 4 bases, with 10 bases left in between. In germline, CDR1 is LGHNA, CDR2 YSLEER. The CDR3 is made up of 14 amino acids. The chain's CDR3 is CASSQVTRSTEAFF. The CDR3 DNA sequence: TGCGCCAGCAGCCAAGTCACACGGAGCACTGAAGCTTTCTTT.

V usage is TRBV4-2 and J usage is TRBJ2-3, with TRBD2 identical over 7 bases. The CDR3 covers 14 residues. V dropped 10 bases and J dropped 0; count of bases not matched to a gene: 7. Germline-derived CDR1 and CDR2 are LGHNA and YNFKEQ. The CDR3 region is CATASSGSTDTQYF. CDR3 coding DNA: TGTGCCACGGCCTCTAGCGGTAGCACAGATACGCAGTATTTT.

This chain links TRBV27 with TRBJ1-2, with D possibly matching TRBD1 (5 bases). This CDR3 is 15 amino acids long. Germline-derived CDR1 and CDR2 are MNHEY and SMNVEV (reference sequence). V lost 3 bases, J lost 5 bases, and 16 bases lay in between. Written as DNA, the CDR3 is TGTGCCAGCAGTTTCGGTGACAGCCTATCGTATGGCTACACCTTC. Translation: CASSFGDSLSYGYTF.